Presented here are 4 T cell receptor beta chains from one specimen sequenced in a study of cytomegalovirus exposure and HLA in healthy donors. It was with 60 Vbeta and 13 Jbeta primers that the PCR ran. TCRdb's table, derived via immunoSEQ multiplex PCR, lists solely in-frame clones and lacks some. The sample consists of 150,000 to 200,000 clones, roughly 77% of them appearing once. The source material was PBMCs. The receptors derive from a man in his forties in good health and CMV-seropositive.

This chain joins TRBV7-9 and TRBJ2-2; the D gene is possibly TRBD2 (6 bases). V was pared by 7 bases and J by 4 bases, with 13 bases between. The CDR3 sequence is 14 residues long. Germline CDR1 is SEHNR and CDR2 is FQNEAQ (reference sequence). The CDR3: CASTSGGGTGELFF. As DNA, the CDR3 is TGTGCCAGCACCTCCGGGGGTGGCACCGGGGAGCTGTTTTTT.

The chain's CDR3 is CAWIRGGQGGTEAFF. DNA of the CDR3: TGTGCCTGGATCAGGGGTGGACAGGGTGGGACTGAAGCTTTCTTT. The chain has TRBV30 and TRBJ1-1, with 8 bases aligning to TRBD1. The CDR3 spans 15 residues. V lost 4 bases and J lost 5; bases outside the gene matches: 12. Germline CDR1 GTSNPN, CDR2 SVGIG (reference sequence). The full variable domain, completed using reference TRBV30 and TRBJ1-1, is SQTIHQWPATLVQPVGSPLSLECTVEGTSNPNLYWYRQAAGRGLQLLFYSVGIGQISSEVPQNLSASRPQDRQFILSSKKLLLSDSGFYLCAWIRGGQGGTEAFFGQGTRLTVV.

The chain links TRBV19 to TRBJ2-3; 8 positions agree with TRBD2. CDR3 length equals 14 residues. V gave up 7 bases and J gave up 5 bases; unmatched junction bases: 8. Germline lookup yields CDR1 LNHDA and CDR2 SQIVND (reference sequence). The chain's CDR3 is CASNIGGAKDTQYF. The CDR3 nucleotides read TGTGCCAGTAACATCGGGGGGGCGAAAGATACGCAGTATTTT.

V is TRBV5-4 and J is TRBJ2-6; perhaps TRBD1 as D (6 bases). Trimming cost V 4 bases and J 1 base, with 9 bases left between them. Germline-derived CDR1 and CDR2 are SGHNT and YYREEE (reference sequence). The CDR3 covers 15 residues. CDR3 amino acids: CASSPTGSGANVLTF. The CDR3, as DNA: TGTGCCAGCAGCCCAACAGGGTCTGGGGCCAACGTCCTGACTTTC.